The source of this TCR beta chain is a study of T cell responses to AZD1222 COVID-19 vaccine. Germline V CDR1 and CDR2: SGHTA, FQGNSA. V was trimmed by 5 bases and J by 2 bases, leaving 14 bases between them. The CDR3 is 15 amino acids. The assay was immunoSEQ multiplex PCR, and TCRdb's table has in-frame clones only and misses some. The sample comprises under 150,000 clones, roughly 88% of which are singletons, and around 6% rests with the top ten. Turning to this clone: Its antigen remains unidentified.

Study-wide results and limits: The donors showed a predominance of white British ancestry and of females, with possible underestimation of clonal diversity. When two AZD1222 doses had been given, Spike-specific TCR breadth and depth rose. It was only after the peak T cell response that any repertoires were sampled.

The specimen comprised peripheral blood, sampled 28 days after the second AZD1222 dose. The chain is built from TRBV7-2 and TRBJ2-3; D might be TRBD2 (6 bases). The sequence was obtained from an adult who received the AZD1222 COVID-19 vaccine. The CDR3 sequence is CASSTRTTHTDTQYF. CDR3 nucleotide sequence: TGTGCCAGCAGCACCAGGACTACCCACACAGATACGCAGTATTTT.